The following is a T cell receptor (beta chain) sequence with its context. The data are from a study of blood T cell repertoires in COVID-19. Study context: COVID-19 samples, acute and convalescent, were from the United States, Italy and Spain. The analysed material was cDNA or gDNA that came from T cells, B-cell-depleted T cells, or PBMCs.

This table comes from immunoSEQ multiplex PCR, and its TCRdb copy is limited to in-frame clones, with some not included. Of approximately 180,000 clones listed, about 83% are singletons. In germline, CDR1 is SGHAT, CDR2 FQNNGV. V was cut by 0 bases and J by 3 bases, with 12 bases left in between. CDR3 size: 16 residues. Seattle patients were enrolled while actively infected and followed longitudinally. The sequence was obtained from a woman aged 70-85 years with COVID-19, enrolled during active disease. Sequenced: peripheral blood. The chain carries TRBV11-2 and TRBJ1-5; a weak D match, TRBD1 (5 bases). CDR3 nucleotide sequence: TGTGCCAGCAGCTTAGATTGGGAACAGGCCAATCAGCCCCAGCATTTT. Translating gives CASSLDWEQANQPQHF.